This entry lists 4 T cell receptor beta chains sequenced from one sample in a study of beta chain features in type 1 diabetes. As every portion of the isolated RNA was reverse transcribed, the sequencing read expressed TCRB transcripts. TCRdb's table, derived via immunoSEQ multiplex PCR, lists solely in-frame clones and lacks some. The sample lists about 140,000 clones; 9% to 10% were seen once. Source material: central memory CD4+ T cells from blood. Receptors were obtained from a woman aged 40-49 years in good health.

This clone was seen a handful of times. This chain uses TRBV7-2 with TRBJ1-2; the D is unclear. CDR3 length equals 12 residues. Trimming shortened V by 4 bases and J by 4 bases, and 7 bases separated the two germline ends. Germline values: CDR1 SGHTA, CDR2 FQGNSA. DNA of the CDR3: TGTGCCAGCAGCTCGAGGGTCTATGGCTACACCTTC. It codes for CASSSRVYGYTF.

This clone was counted only a few times. The chain combines TRBV11-2 with TRBJ1-1; no definite D call. Germline CDR1 reads SGHAT; CDR2 reads FQNNGV. The CDR3 totals 14 residues. The V end lost 7 bases, the J end lost 3 bases, and 15 bases lay between the germline ends. The CDR3 nucleotides read TGTGCCAGCATCTCAATGTTACTGGACACTGAAGCTTTCTTT. Residues: CASISMLLDTEAFF. The full variable domain, completed using reference TRBV11-2 and TRBJ1-1, is EAGVAQSPRYKIIEKRQSVAFWCNPISGHATLYWYQQILGQGPKLLIQFQNNGVVDDSQLPKDRFSAERLKGVDSTLKIQPAKLEDSAVYLCASISMLLDTEAFFGQGTRLTVV.

This chain joins TRBV13 and TRBJ2-7; TRBD1 agrees at 9 bases. V gave up 4 bases and J gave up 5 bases; unmatched junction bases: 6. Germline lookup yields CDR1 PRHDT and CDR2 FYEKMQ (reference sequence). This CDR3 contains 14 residues. The CDR3 reads CASSSSQGAHEQYF. The CDR3, as DNA: TGTGCCAGCAGCTCATCACAGGGGGCCCACGAGCAGTACTTC.

This clone appeared a few times. The genes are TRBV5-4 and TRBJ2-5; D unclear. Looked up from germline, CDR1 is SGHNT and CDR2 is YYREEE (reference sequence). Deletions cut 0 bases from V and 5 bases from J, with 14 bases between. The CDR3 is made up of 15 amino acids. DNA of the CDR3: TGTGCCAGCAGCTTGGATGGTAGCTTGATCGAGACCCAGTACTTC. It yields the protein CASSLDGSLIETQYF. The full variable domain, in which reference TRBV5-4 and TRBJ2-5 provide the parts outside the CDR3, is ETGVTQSPTHLIKTRGQQVTLRCSSQSGHNTVSWYQQALGQGPQFIFQYYREEENGRGNFPPRFSGLQFPNYSSELNVNALELDDSALYLCASSLDGSLIETQYFGPGTRLLVL.